Listed below are T cell receptor beta chains from one sample, sequenced in a study of blood T cell repertoires in COVID-19. The repertoire was sequenced with immunoSEQ multiplex PCR; TCRdb's copy has only in-frame clones and lacks some. This table has 110,000 to 150,000 clones, approximately 83% appearing once. The sequenced material came from peripheral blood. The receptors stem from a woman older than 75 with acute or convalescent COVID-19. Both conserved end residues are part of each CDR3. A D gene is named only where the DNA matches it firmly. Size is stated for part of the rows, as once, few or many counts, or as a class when the clone is expanded.

cdr3_nt cdr3_aa j_call v_call cdr3_length clone_size d_call
TGTGCCAGCAGCTTAATAGCCGGTGACAATCAGCCCCAGCATTTT CASSLIAGDNQPQHF TRBJ1-5 TRBV7-6 15 . .
TGTGCCAGTAAGAGGGGCAATCAGCCCCAGCATTTT CASKRGNQPQHF TRBJ1-5 TRBV19 12 . .
TGCGCCAGCAGCGCCGGGGACAGGTCCACCGGGGAGCTGTTTTTT CASSAGDRSTGELFF TRBJ2-2 TRBV5-1 15 . TRBD1
TGTGCCAGCAGTTCCGGTAGGGGACAGGGATTCGGTGGGGCCAACGTCCTGACTTTC CASSSGRGQGFGGANVLTF TRBJ2-6 TRBV6-2/TRBV6-3 19 . TRBD1
TGTGCCAGCAGTCGCTTTATGACAGGATCGCAGAACACTGAAGCTTTCTTT CASSRFMTGSQNTEAFF TRBJ1-1 TRBV6-2/TRBV6-3 17 . .
TGTGCCATCAGTGAAATGGGGGGGGTACAGGGCTACACCTTC CAISEMGGVQGYTF TRBJ1-2 TRBV10-3 14 once .
TGTGCCACCAGTGGGGGAGGGGGGGGCGTGACAGATACGCAGTATTTT CATSGGGGGVTDTQYF TRBJ2-3 TRBV24-1 16 . .
TGCGCCAGCAGCTTGGTTATCAGGGGTTCAGGCGAAAAACTGTTTTTT CASSLVIRGSGEKLFF TRBJ1-4 TRBV5-1 16 few .
TGTGCCAGTAGCCCCTTTCGAGGGGGGGAGCTGTTTTTT CASSPFRGGELFF TRBJ2-2 TRBV19 13 . .
TGCGCCAGCAGCTTGGGGCAGGGGAGAATTTCACCCCTCCACTTT CASSLGQGRISPLHF TRBJ1-6 TRBV5-1 15 . .